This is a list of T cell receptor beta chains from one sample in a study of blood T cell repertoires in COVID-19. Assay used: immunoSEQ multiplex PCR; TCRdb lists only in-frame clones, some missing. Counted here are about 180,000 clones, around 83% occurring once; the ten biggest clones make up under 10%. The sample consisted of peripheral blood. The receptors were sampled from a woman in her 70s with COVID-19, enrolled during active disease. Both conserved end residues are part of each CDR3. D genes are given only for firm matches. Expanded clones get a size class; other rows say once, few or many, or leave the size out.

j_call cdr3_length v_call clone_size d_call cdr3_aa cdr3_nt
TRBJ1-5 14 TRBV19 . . CASSKGQLNQPQHF TGTGCCAGTAGTAAAGGACAACTCAATCAGCCCCAGCATTTT
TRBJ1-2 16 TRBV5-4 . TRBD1 CASSLGAQGANYGYTF TGTGCCAGCAGCTTGGGGGCACAGGGGGCGAACTATGGCTACACCTTC
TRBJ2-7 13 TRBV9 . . CASSVGNSDEQYF TGTGCCAGCAGCGTAGGCAATAGCGACGAGCAGTACTTC
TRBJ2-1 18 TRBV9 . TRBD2 CASSVAPWTSGRVIEQFF TGTGCCAGCAGCGTAGCTCCATGGACTAGCGGGAGAGTCATTGAGCAGTTCTTC
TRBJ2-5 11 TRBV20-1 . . CSALSGETQYF TGCAGTGCTTTATCAGGGGAGACCCAGTACTTC
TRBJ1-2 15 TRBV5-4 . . CASSLGQGEFGGYTF TGTGCCAGCAGCTTGGGTCAGGGCGAGTTCGGGGGCTACACCTTC
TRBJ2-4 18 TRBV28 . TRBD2 CASSPGTSGFLAKNIQYF TGTGCCAGCAGTCCCGGGACTAGCGGTTTCCTAGCCAAAAACATTCAGTACTTC
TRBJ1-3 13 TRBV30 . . CAVGAGTGNTIYF TGTGCTGTCGGCGCGGGTACTGGAAACACCATATATTTT
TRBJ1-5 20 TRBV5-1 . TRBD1 CASSLESEGLQGAGNQPQHF TGCGCCAGCAGCTTGGAGTCTGAGGGATTACAGGGGGCCGGCAATCAGCCCCAGCATTTT
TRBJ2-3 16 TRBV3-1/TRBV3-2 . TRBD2 CASSPRGAGPTDTQYF TGTGCCAGCAGCCCCCGAGGAGCGGGGCCCACAGATACGCAGTATTTT
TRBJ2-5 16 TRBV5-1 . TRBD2 CASSLGLAGGRETQYF TGCGCCAGCAGCTTGGGACTAGCGGGAGGCAGAGAGACCCAGTACTTC
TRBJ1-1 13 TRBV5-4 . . CASSLERGTEAFF TGTGCCAGCAGCCTAGAAAGGGGTACTGAAGCTTTCTTT
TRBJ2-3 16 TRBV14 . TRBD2 CASSQAVAGGADTQYF TGTGCCAGCAGCCAAGCGGTAGCGGGAGGGGCAGATACGCAGTATTTT
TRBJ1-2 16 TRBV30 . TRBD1 CAWRTPGQGANYGYTF TGTGCCTGGAGGACACCGGGACAGGGAGCTAACTATGGCTACACCTTC
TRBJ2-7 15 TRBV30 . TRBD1 CAWGQGSISSYEQYF TGTGCCTGGGGACAGGGGAGTATAAGCTCCTACGAGCAGTACTTC
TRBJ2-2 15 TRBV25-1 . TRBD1 CASSTYRGRTGELFF TGTGCCAGCAGCACTTACAGGGGGCGCACCGGGGAGCTGTTTTTT
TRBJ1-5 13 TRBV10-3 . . CAIRQDSNQPQHF TGTGCCATCCGACAGGATAGCAATCAGCCCCAGCATTTT
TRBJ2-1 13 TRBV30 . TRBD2 CAWVSGLYNEQFF TGTGCCTGGGTTAGCGGGTTGTACAATGAGCAGTTCTTC
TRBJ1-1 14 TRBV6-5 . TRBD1 CASRDDRVGTEAFF TGTGCCAGCAGGGACGACAGGGTTGGCACTGAAGCTTTCTTT
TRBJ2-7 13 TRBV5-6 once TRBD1 CASSLRTGYEQYF TGTGCCAGCAGCTTACGGACAGGATACGAGCAGTACTTC
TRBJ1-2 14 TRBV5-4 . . CASSSPGVGYGYTF TGTGCCAGCAGCTCACCAGGGGTCGGCTATGGCTACACCTTC
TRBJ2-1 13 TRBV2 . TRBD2 CATRTSGRVGEFF TGTGCCACCAGGACTAGCGGGAGAGTAGGAGAGTTCTTC
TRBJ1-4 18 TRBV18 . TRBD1 CASSLLRQGALANEKLFF TGTGCCAGCTCACTCTTACGACAGGGGGCCCTCGCTAATGAAAAACTGTTTTTT
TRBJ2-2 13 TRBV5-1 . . CASRSVLSGELFF TGCGCCAGCAGATCCGTCCTATCCGGGGAGCTGTTTTTT
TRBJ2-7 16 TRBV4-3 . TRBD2 CASSQDLAGVWYEQYF TGCGCCAGCAGCCAGGACTTAGCGGGAGTTTGGTACGAGCAGTACTTC
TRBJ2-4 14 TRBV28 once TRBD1 CASSTRQGNIIQYF TGTGCCAGCAGTACTCGACAGGGGAATATCATTCAGTACTTC
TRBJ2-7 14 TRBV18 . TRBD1 CASSRQGETYEQYF TGTGCCAGCTCACGACAGGGGGAGACCTACGAGCAGTACTTC
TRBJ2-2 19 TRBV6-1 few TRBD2 CASSEPGLAGGINTGELFF TGTGCCAGCAGTGAACCGGGACTAGCGGGAGGGATAAACACCGGGGAGCTGTTTTTT
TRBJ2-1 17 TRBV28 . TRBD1 CASRTPAPGQFYNEQFF TGTGCCAGCAGAACACCTGCTCCGGGACAGTTCTACAATGAGCAGTTCTTC
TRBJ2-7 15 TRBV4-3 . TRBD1 CASSQDPGQDYEQYF TGCGCCAGCAGCCAAGACCCCGGACAGGACTACGAGCAGTACTTC
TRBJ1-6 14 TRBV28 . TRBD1 CASSGTGVNSPLHF TGTGCCAGCAGTGGGACAGGGGTTAATTCACCCCTCCACTTT
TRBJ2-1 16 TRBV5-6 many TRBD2 CASSLVASGRVNEQFF TGTGCCAGCAGCTTGGTGGCCAGCGGGAGGGTGAATGAGCAGTTCTTC
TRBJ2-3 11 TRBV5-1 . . CASSSEDTQYF TGCGCCAGCAGCTCAGAAGATACGCAGTATTTT
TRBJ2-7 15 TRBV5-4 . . CASSIPSELAYEQYF TGTGCCAGCAGCATACCTAGCGAGTTGGCCTACGAGCAGTACTTC
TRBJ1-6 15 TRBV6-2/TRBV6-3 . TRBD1 CASSSGQGPNSPLHF TGTGCCAGCAGTTCCGGACAGGGGCCTAATTCACCCCTCCACTTT
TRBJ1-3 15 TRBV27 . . CASSLRVGKGDTIYF TGTGCCAGCAGTTTAAGGGTCGGCAAAGGGGACACCATATATTTT
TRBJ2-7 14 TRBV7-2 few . CASSLRAASYEQYF TGTGCCAGCAGCTTACGAGCCGCGTCCTACGAGCAGTACTTC
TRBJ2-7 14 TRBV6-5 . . CASSRGGLAYEQYF TGTGCCAGCAGCCGTGGAGGGTTAGCCTACGAGCAGTACTTC
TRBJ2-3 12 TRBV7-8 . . CASSSSPDTQYF TGTGCCAGCAGCTCCTCCCCAGATACGCAGTATTTT
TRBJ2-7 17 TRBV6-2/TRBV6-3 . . CASSWAGGRSILAEQYF TGTGCCAGCAGTTGGGCAGGGGGGCGCTCAATATTGGCCGAGCAGTACTTC